The clone carrying this T cell receptor beta chain has a count of ten or more. Its target is not known. Using genomic DNA as the template, TCR beta VDJ and CDR3 profiling was carried out. TCRdb fed the reads into MiXCR, producing one record per CDR3 protein. The sample lists 55,000 to 60,000 distinct CDR3 sequences; about 56% were seen once. The data belong to a study of CD8+CD57+ T cells in acquired aplastic anemia. Findings and caveats of the study: Patients shared about 30 CD8+ CDR3 sequences with controls.

For sequencing, patients were chosen who had shown expansion of CD8+CD57+ cells by flow cytometry. The CDR3 is 17 amino acids. Trimming removed 0 bases from V and 6 bases from J, with 19 bases in between. CDR1 and CDR2 from the germline V gene are SGHAT and FQNNGV. The receptor comes from a human donor with aplastic anemia. This chain links TRBV11-2 with TRBJ2-3; maybe TRBD1 (5 bases). The sequencing sample was made of sorted CD4+, CD8+, or CD8+CD57+ T cells (not recorded which) from PBMCs. The CDR3 loop is CASSLDPGHLESDTQYF. The CDR3 coding sequence is TGTGCCAGCAGCTTAGATCCAGGACACCTTGAAAGCGATACGCAGTATTTT.